This T cell receptor (beta chain) was captured in a study of T cells in Graves' hyperthyroidism and ophthalmopathy. RNA transcripts were the template for amplifying TCR beta CDR3 regions. With the HTBI primer set, the TCR CDR3 went through a first round of RT-PCR. TCRdb re-derived calls from the multiplex PCR reads in MiXCR, one entry per CDR3 protein. The table shows roughly 380,000 distinct CDR3 sequences, with approximately 19% occurring only once. Findings of the study overall: Median prediction lead before ophthalmopathy onset was 6 to 8 months with the model.

Between the trimmed V and J ends, which lost 9 bases and 6 bases, there was a span of 12 bases. Germline values: CDR1 MNHNS, CDR2 SASEGT. The CDR3 consists of 12 residues. This clonotype was counted many times. Its antigen is as yet unknown. The hyperthyroidism patients had all been newly diagnosed, and their disease duration was under 2 months. Their ages ranged from 18 to 65 years. The chain recombines TRBV6-1 with TRBJ1-5, with D perhaps matching TRBD1 (5 bases). The specimen was blood. This receptor was obtained from a woman under 30 with Graves' hyperthyroidism. The CDR3 sequence is CASKRDVQPQHF. CDR3 coding DNA: TGTGCCAGTAAGAGGGACGTTCAGCCCCAGCATTTT.